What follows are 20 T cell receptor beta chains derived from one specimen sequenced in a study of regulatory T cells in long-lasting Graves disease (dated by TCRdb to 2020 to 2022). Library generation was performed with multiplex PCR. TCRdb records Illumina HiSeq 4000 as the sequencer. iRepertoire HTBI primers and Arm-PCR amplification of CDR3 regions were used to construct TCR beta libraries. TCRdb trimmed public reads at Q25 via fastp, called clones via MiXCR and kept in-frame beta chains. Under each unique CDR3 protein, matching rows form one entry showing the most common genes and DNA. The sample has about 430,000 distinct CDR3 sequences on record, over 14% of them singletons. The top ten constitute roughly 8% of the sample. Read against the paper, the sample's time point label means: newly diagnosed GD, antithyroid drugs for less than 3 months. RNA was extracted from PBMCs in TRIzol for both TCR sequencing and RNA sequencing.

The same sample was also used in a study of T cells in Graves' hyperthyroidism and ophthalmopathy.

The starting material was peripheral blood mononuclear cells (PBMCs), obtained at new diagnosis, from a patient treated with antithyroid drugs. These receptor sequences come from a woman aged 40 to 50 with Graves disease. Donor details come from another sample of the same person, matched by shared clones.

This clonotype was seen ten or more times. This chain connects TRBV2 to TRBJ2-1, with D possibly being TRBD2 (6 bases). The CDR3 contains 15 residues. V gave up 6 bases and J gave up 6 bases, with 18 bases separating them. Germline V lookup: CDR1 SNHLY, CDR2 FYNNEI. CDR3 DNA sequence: TGTGCCAGCAGCTTTTACGGGACCGGGGGCAATGAGCAGTTCTTC. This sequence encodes CASSFYGTGGNEQFF. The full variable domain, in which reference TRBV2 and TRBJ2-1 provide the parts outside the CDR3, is EPEVTQTPSHQVTQMGQEVILRCVPISNHLYFYWYRQILGQKVEFLVSFYNNEISEKSEIFDDQFSVERPDGSNFTLKIRSTKLEDSAMYFCASSFYGTGGNEQFFGPGTRLTVL.

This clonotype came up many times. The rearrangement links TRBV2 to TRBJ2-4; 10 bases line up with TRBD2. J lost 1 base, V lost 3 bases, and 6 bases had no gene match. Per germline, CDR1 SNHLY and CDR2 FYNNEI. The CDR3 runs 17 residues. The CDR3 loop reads CASSEKFSGRAKNIQYF. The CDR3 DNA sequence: TGTGCCAGCAGTGAGAAGTTTAGCGGGAGGGCCAAAAACATTCAGTACTTC.

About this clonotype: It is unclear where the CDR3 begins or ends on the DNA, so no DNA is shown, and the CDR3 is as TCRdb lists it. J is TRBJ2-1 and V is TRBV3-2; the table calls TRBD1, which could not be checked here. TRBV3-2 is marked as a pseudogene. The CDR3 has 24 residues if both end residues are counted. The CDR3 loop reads CASSQEPRVGTRGDVATGNNEQFF.

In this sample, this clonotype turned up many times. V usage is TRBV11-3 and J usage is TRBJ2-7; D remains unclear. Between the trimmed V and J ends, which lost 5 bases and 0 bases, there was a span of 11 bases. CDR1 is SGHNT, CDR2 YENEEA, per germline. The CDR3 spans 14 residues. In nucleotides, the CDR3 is TGTGCCAGCAGCCCGTACGAGTCCTCCTACGAGCAGTACTTC. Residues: CASSPYESSYEQYF.

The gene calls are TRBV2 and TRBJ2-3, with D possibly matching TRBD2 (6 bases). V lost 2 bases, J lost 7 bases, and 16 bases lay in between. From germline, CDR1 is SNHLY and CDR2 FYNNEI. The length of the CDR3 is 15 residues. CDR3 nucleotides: TGTGCCAGCAGTGAATCGGGACTTGACATCAATACGCAGTATTTT. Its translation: CASSESGLDINTQYF.

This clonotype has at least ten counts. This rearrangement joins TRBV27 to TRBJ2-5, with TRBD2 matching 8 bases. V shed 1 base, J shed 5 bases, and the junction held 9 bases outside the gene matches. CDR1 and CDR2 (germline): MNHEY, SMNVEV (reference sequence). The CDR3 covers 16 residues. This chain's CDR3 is CASSLFFREGRETQYF. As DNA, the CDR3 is TGTGCCAGCAGTTTATTTTTCCGGGAGGGCCGGGAGACCCAGTACTTC.

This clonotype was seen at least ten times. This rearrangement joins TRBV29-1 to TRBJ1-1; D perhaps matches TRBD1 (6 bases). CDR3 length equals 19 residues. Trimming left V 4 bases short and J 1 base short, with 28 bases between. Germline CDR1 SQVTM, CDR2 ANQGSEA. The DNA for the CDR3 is TGCAGCGTTGTGCCGGATTTCACAGGGAATGTGGGGGGGAACACTGAAGCTTTCTTT. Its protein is CSVVPDFTGNVGGNTEAFF.

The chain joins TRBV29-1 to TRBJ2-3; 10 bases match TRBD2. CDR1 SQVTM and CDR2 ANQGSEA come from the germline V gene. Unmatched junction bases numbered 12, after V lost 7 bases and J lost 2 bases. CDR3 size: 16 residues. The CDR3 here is CSAVSAGTSATDTQYF. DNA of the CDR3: TGCAGCGCTGTTTCGGCCGGGACTAGCGCCACAGATACGCAGTATTTT.

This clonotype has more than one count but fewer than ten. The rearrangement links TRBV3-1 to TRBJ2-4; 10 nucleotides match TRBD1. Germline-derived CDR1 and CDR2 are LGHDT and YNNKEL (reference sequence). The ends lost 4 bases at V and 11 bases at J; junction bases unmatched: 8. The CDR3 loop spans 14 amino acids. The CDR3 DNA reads TGTGCCAGCAGCCGTTCGGGGACAGGGGATCTTCAGTACTTC. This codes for CASSRSGTGDLQYF.

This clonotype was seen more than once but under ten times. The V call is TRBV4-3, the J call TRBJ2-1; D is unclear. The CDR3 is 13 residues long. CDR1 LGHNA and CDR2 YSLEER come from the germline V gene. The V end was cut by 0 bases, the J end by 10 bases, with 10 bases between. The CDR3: CASSQEVRREQFF. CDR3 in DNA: TGCGCCAGCAGCCAAGAGGTCCGGCGGGAGCAGTTCTTC.

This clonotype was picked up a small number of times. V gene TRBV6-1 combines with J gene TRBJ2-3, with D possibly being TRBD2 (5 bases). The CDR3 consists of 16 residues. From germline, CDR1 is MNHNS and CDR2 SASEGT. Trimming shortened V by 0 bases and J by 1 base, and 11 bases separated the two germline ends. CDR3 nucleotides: TGTGCCAGCAGTGAAGCCCCAGCGGCCCGCACAGATACGCAGTATTTT. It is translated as CASSEAPAARTDTQYF.

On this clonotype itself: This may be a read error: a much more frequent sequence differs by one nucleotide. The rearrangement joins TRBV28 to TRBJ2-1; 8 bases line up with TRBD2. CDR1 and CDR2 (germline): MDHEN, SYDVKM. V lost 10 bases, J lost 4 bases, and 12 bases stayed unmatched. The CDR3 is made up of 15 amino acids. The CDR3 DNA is TGTGCCACCTCCTTGTGGCGGGAGGCTTACAATGAGCAGTTCTTC. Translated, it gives CATSLWREAYNEQFF.

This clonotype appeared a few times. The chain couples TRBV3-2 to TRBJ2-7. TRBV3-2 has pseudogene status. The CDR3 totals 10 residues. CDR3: CATTSYEQYF. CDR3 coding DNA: TGTGCCACAACGAGCTACGAGCAGTACTTC.

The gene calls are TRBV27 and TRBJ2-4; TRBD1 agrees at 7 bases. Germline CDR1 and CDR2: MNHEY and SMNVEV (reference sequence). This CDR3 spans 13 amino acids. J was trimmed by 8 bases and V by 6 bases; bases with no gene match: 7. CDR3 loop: CASRLTGLDIQYF. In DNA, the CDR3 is TGTGCCAGCAGACTGACAGGGTTAGACATTCAGTACTTC.

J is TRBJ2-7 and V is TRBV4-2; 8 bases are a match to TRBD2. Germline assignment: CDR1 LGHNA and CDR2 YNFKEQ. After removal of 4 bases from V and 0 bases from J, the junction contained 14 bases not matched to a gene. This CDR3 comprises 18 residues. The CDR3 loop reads CASSPGPLTSGSSYEQYF. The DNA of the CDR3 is TGTGCCAGCAGCCCGGGGCCACTAACTAGCGGTAGCTCCTACGAGCAGTACTTC.

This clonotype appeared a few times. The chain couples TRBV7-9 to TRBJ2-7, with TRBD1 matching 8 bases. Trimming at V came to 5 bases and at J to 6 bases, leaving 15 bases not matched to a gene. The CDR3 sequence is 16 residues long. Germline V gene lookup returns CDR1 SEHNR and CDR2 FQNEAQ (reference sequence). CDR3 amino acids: CASSKLIPGQASEQYF. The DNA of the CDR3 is TGTGCCAGCAGCAAACTGATTCCGGGACAGGCAAGCGAGCAGTACTTC.

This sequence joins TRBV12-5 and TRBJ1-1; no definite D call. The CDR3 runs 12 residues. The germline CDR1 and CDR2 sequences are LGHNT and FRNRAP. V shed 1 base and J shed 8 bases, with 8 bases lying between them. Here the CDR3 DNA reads TGTGCTAGTGGTTTGGAAGGAGGGGAAGCTTTCTTT. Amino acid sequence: CASGLEGGEAFF.

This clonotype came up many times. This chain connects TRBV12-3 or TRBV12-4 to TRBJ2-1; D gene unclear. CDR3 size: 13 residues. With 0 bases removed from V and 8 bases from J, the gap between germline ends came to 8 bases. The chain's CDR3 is CASSLALIHEQFF. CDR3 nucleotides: TGTGCCAGCAGTTTAGCTCTCATCCATGAGCAGTTCTTC.

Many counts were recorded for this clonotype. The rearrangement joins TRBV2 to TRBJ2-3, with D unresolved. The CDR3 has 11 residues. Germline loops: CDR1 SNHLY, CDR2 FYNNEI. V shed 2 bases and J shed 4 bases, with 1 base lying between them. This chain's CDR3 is CASSEPDTQYF. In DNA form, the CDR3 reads TGTGCCAGCAGTGAACCAGATACGCAGTATTTT.

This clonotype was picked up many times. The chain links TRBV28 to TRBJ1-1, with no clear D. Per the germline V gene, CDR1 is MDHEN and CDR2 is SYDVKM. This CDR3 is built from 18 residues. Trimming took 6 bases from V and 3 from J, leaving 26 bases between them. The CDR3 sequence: CASSTFHRTILGDTEAFF. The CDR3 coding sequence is TGTGCCAGCAGCACCTTCCACCGCACCATTTTAGGTGACACTGAAGCTTTCTTT.